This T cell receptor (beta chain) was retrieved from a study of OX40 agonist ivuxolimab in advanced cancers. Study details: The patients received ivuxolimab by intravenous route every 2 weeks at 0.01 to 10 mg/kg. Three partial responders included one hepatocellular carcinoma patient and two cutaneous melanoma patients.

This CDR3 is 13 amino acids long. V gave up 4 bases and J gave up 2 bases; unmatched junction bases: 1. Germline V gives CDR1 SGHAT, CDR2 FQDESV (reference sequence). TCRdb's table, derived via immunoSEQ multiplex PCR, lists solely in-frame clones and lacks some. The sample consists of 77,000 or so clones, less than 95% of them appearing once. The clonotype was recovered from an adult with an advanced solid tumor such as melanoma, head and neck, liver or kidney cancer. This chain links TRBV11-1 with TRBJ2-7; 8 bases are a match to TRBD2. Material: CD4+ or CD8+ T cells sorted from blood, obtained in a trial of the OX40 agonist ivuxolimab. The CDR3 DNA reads TGTGCCAGCAGCTCGACTAGCGCCTACGAGCAGTACTTC. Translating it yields CASSSTSAYEQYF.